These 18 T cell receptor beta chains were all obtained from the same sample, sequenced in a study of beta chain features in type 1 diabetes. TCRB transcripts that were expressed got sequenced, as all of the isolated RNA had been reverse transcribed. Sequenced by immunoSEQ multiplex PCR; TCRdb stores in-frame clones only, minus some. The sample records around 500,000 clones, 9.5% to 12% being singletons. Sequenced material: naive CD4+ T cells from blood. All receptors come from a woman between 18 and 29 years old in good health.

The chain links TRBV5-1 to TRBJ1-1; TRBD1 might be the D (5 bases). This CDR3 comprises 13 residues. Trimming shortened V by 0 bases and J by 5 bases, and 8 bases separated the two germline ends. Germline V gene lookup returns CDR1 SGHRS and CDR2 YFSETQ. The CDR3 DNA follows: TGCGCCAGCAGCTTGGTGTGGGGGACTGAAGCTTTCTTT. Protein sequence: CASSLVWGTEAFF.

CDR3 bases: TGTGCCAGCAGCTTAAGGGGCCCTAAGCGGTACGAGCAGTACTTC. It encodes CASSLRGPKRYEQYF. The rearrangement joins TRBV7-9 to TRBJ2-7; D could derive from TRBD1 or TRBD2 (5 bases each). Trimming took off 2 bases at V and 4 bases at J, with 15 bases between the two ends. Germline V gene data show CDR1 as SEHNR and CDR2 as FQNEAQ (reference sequence). The CDR3 is 15 amino acids.

This chain connects TRBV5-1 to TRBJ1-2, with TRBD1 as a possible D gene (6 bases). Trimming cost V 4 bases and J 0 bases, with 13 bases left between them. This CDR3 has 15 amino acids. CDR1 SGHRS and CDR2 YFSETQ come from the germline V gene. CDR3 nucleotide sequence: TGCGCCAGCAGCCTGAATGGACAGACTAACTATGGCTACACCTTC. Its protein product is CASSLNGQTNYGYTF. Variable domain in full (rest from reference TRBV5-1 and TRBJ1-2): KAGVTQTPRYLIKTRGQQVTLSCSPISGHRSVSWYQQTPGQGLQFLFEYFSETQRNKGNFPGRFSGRQFSNSRSEMNVSTLELGDSALYLCASSLNGQTNYGYTFGSGTRLTVV.

The chain links TRBV29-1 to TRBJ1-1, with a weak D call TRBD1 (6 bases). The germline V gene has CDR1 SQVTM and CDR2 ANQGSEA. The V gene lost 4 bases and the J gene lost 1 base, with 13 bases spanning the gap. CDR3 length equals 14 residues. The CDR3 DNA reads TGCAGCGTTGCAGCTACAGGGCCGAACACTGAAGCTTTCTTT. It codes for CSVAATGPNTEAFF.

This chain joins TRBV4-2 and TRBJ2-7; D is perhaps TRBD1 (6 bases). CDR3 length: 14 amino acids. Trimming took 0 bases from V and 3 from J, leaving 9 bases between them. The germline V gene has CDR1 LGHNA and CDR2 YNFKEQ. CDR3 DNA sequence: TGTGCCAGCAGCCAAGAACGAGGGGGCTACGAGCAGTACTTC. This codes for CASSQERGGYEQYF.

This clone was observed a handful of times. The rearrangement uses TRBV18 and TRBJ1-2, with 7 bases lining up with TRBD1. After removal of 5 bases from V and 8 bases from J, the junction contained 8 bases not matched to a gene. Germline assignment: CDR1 KGHSH and CDR2 LQKENI. CDR3 length: 13 residues. CDR3 in DNA: TGTGCCAGCTCAGGGAGACAGGGAGAAGGCTACACCTTC. Its translation is CASSGRQGEGYTF.

The chain carries TRBV14 and TRBJ2-1; D is undetermined. The CDR3 is 15 residues long. V lost 0 bases and J lost 2, with 8 bases in between. Germline V gene data show CDR1 as SGHDN and CDR2 as FVKESK. In DNA form, the CDR3 reads TGTGCCAGCAGCCAAGACCAGTACGCCTACAATGAGCAGTTCTTC. As protein: CASSQDQYAYNEQFF.

This clone was observed a handful of times. The J gene is TRBJ1-2, the V gene TRBV5-6; maybe TRBD1 (5 bases). Germline CDR1 and CDR2: SGHDT and YYEEEE. This CDR3 has 15 amino acids. The V gene lost 2 bases and the J gene lost 2 bases, with 13 bases spanning the gap. The CDR3: CASSLDQGLNYGYTF. The CDR3, as DNA: TGTGCCAGCAGCTTAGACCAGGGACTAAACTATGGCTACACCTTC.

In this sample, this clone turned up a few times. The V gene is TRBV30, the J gene TRBJ1-2; D is possibly TRBD1 (5 bases). There are 13 residues in the CDR3. V was shortened by 3 bases and J by 0 bases, with 8 bases between the two germline ends. CDR1 and CDR2 from the germline V gene are GTSNPN and SVGIG (reference sequence). The CDR3 is CAWRRGANYGYTF. CDR3 DNA: TGTGCCTGGAGAAGGGGCGCTAACTATGGCTACACCTTC.

The chain recombines TRBV29-1 with TRBJ2-7; 9 bases are shared with TRBD1. The CDR3 runs to 12 residues. V was pared by 4 bases and J by 5 bases, with 3 bases of the junction left unmatched. Per the germline V gene, CDR1 is SQVTM and CDR2 is ANQGSEA. CDR3 nucleotides: TGCAGCGTTGTGACAGGGGGTAACGAGCAGTACTTC. It yields the protein CSVVTGGNEQYF.

This clone showed up just a few times. The chain employs TRBV5-1 and TRBJ2-7; tentatively, D is TRBD1 or TRBD2 (6 bases each). V gave up 6 bases and J gave up 3 bases, with 22 bases separating them. Germline loops: CDR1 SGHRS, CDR2 YFSETQ. The CDR3 has 16 amino acids. CDR3 residues: CASIGGGEAELYEQYF. Here the CDR3 DNA reads TGCGCCAGCATTGGAGGGGGAGAAGCGGAACTCTACGAGCAGTACTTC.

This clone was counted only a few times. This rearrangement joins TRBV7-9 to TRBJ1-3, with D unclear. The CDR3 contains 15 residues. The V end lost 5 bases, the J end lost 4 bases, and 15 bases lay between the germline ends. Germline CDR1 is SEHNR and CDR2 is FQNEAQ (reference sequence). The CDR3: CASSPLRTFGNTIYF. CDR3 bases: TGTGCCAGCAGCCCGCTTCGGACCTTCGGAAACACCATATATTTT. The whole variable domain, filled in from reference TRBV7-9 and TRBJ1-3, reads DTGVSQNPRHKITKRGQNVTFRCDPISEHNRLYWYRQTLGQGPEFLTYFQNEAQLEKSRLLSDRFSAERPKGSFSTLEIQRTEQGDSAMYLCASSPLRTFGNTIYFGEGSWLTVV.

This chain connects TRBV25-1 to TRBJ1-2; D is unresolved. CDR1 MGHDK and CDR2 SYGVNS come from the germline V gene. CDR3 length: 13 amino acids. Trimming removed 2 bases from V and 8 bases from J, with 12 bases in between. The CDR3 loop is CASSENRIGGYTF. CDR3 nucleotide sequence: TGTGCCAGCAGTGAAAACCGGATAGGGGGCTACACCTTC.

Only a few counts were recorded for this clone. The chain uses TRBV20-1 and TRBJ2-1; no clear D. CDR1 is DFQATT, CDR2 SNEGSKA, per germline (reference sequence). This CDR3 is 11 amino acids long. Trimming took off 6 bases at V and 8 bases at J, with 11 bases between the two ends. The CDR3 loop reads CSAFRTDEQFF. CDR3 DNA: TGCAGTGCGTTCCGGACGGATGAGCAGTTCTTC.

The rearrangement uses TRBV7-9 and TRBJ1-2; TRBD1 might be the D (6 bases). Per germline, CDR1 SEHNR and CDR2 FQNEAQ (reference sequence). This CDR3 comprises 13 residues. Trimming removed 5 bases at V and 8 bases at J, with 15 bases between. DNA of the CDR3: TGTGCCAGCAGCAAACCAACAGGGCTCGGCTACACCTTC. This gives the protein CASSKPTGLGYTF.

The J gene is TRBJ2-5, the V gene TRBV29-1; 12 positions agree with TRBD1. V lost 8 bases, J lost 4 bases, and 2 bases stayed unmatched. Germline V gene lookup returns CDR1 SQVTM and CDR2 ANQGSEA. The CDR3 is 12 residues long. Here the CDR3 DNA reads TGCAGCATGGGACAGGGGGCAGAGACCCAGTACTTC. Its protein is CSMGQGAETQYF.

DNA of the CDR3: TGTGCCAGCAGTTCAGGGCCCTACGAGCAGTACGTC. Translated, it gives CASSSGPYEQYV. V is TRBV28 and J is TRBJ2-7, with D possibly TRBD1 on 5 matching bases. The length of the CDR3 is 12 residues. The V end was cut by 4 bases, the J end by 2 bases, with 6 bases between. Germline V gene lookup returns CDR1 MDHEN and CDR2 SYDVKM.

The chain joins TRBV15 to TRBJ2-1; 10 bases match TRBD2. In germline, CDR1 is LNHNV, CDR2 YYDKDF (reference sequence). The trim removed 1 base at V and 4 bases at J, leaving 7 bases unmatched. The CDR3 loop spans 17 amino acids. The CDR3 DNA sequence: TGTGCCACCAGCAGAGCGCTAGCGGGAGCTTCGTACAATGAGCAGTTCTTC. Translated: CATSRALAGASYNEQFF.